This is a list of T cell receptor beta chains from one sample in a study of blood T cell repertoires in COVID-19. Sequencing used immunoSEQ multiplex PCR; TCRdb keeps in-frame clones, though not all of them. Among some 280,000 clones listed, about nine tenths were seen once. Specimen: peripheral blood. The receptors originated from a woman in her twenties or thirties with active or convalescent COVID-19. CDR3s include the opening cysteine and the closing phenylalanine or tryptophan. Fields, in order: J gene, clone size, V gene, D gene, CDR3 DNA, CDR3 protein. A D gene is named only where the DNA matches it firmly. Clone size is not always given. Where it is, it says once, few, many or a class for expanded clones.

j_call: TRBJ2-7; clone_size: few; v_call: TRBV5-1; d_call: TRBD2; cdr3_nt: TGCGCCAGCAGCTCCGGACAGAGAGCGGGGGCCTACGAGCAGTACTTC; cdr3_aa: CASSSGQRAGAYEQYF
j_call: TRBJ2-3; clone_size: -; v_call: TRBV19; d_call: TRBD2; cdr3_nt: TGTGCCAGTAGTCCCCGAGCGGGGGCATACACAGATACGCAGTATTTT; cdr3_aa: CASSPRAGAYTDTQYF
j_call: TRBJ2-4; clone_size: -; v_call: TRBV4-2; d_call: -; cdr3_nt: TGTGCCAGCAGCCCCCGGGCAGGGGAAGACATTCAGTACTTC; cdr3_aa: CASSPRAGEDIQYF
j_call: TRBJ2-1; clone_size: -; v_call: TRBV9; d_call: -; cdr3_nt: TGTGCCAGCAGCGTGAGAGGGCAGAGCAATGAGCAGTTCTTC; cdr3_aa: CASSVRGQSNEQFF
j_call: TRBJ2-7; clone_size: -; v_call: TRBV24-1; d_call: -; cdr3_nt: TGTGCCACCAGTGCAGGGGCTTCTACCTACGAGCAGTACTTC; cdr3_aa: CATSAGASTYEQYF
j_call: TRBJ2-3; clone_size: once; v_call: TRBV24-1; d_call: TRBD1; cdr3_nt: TGTGCCACCAGTGACCCCGGACAGGGGGAAGGGTATACGCAGTATTTT; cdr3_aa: CATSDPGQGEGYTQYF
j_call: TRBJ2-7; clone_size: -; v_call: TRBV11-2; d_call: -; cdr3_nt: TGTGCCAGCAGCTTAGTCCCCAGGGGCTCCGAGCAGTACTTC; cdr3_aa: CASSLVPRGSEQYF
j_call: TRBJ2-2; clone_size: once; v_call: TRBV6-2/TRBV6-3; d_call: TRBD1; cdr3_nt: TGTGCCAGCAGCAGGACAGGGGAGCACACCGGGGAGCTGTTTTTT; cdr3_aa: CASSRTGEHTGELFF
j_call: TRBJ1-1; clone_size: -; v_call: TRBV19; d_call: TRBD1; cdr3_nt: TGTGCCAGTAGTCGTGGGACAGCCGAATCCCTGAACACTGAAGCTTTCTTT; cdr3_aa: CASSRGTAESLNTEAFF
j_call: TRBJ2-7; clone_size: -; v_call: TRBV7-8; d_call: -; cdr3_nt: TGTGCCAGCAGCAGGAGCGCGACAGCCCACGAGCAGTACTTC; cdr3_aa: CASSRSATAHEQYF
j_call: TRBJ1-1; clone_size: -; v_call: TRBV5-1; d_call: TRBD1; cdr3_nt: TGCGCCAGCAGTTTTGCCTTATTGACAGGGGTGAACACTGAAGCTTTCTTT; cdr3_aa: CASSFALLTGVNTEAFF
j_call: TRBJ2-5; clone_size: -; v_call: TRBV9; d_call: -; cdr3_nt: TGTGCCAGCAGCGTAGCTCCTATCGGAGGCCAAGAGACCCAGTACTTC; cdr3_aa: CASSVAPIGGQETQYF
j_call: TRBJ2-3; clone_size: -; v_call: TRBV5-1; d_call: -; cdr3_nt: TGCGCCAGCAGCTCCGGGGTAGGGTCAGATACGCAGTATTTT; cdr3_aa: CASSSGVGSDTQYF
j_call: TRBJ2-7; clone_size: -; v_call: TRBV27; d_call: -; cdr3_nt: TGTGCCAGCAGTTTTCGGGGGGCGGCTACCTACGAGCAGTACTTC; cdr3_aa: CASSFRGAATYEQYF
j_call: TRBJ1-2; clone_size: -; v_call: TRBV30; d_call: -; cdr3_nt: TGTGCCTGGAGTGGGAGCCCATCGGGAGGGAAGGGCTTC; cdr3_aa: CAWSGSPSGGKGF
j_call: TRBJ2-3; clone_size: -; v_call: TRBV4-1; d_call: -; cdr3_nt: TGCGCCAGCAGCCAAGGGGGGACTAGCACAGATACGCAGTATTTT; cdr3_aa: CASSQGGTSTDTQYF
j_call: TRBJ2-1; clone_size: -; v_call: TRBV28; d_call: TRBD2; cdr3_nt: TGTGCCAGCAGTTTGGCTAGCGGGTGGCCCACCTACAATGAGCAGTTCTTC; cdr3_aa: CASSLASGWPTYNEQFF
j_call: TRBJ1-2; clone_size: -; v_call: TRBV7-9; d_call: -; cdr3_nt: TGTGCCAGCAGCTTGGGGGCGGGCTACGACTATGGCTACACCTTC; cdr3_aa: CASSLGAGYDYGYTF
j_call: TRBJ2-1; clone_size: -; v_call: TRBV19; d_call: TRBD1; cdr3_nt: TGTGCCAGTAGTAAGGAGGGCCAGGGGGCCTCCAATGAGCAGTTCTTC; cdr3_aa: CASSKEGQGASNEQFF
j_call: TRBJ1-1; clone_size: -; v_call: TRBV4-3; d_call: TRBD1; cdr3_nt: TGCGCCAGCAGCCAACGGTTAGCAGGGGGGACTGAAGCTTTCTTT; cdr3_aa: CASSQRLAGGTEAFF
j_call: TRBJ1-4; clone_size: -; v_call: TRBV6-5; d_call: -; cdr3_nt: TGTGCCAGCAGTTACGGTCGGGGTCGGGCTAATGAAAAACTGTTTTTT; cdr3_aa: CASSYGRGRANEKLFF
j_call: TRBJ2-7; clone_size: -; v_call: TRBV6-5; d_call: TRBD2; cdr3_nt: TGTGCCAGCAGTTCGCGGACTAGACTCCACGAGCAGTACTTC; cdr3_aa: CASSSRTRLHEQYF
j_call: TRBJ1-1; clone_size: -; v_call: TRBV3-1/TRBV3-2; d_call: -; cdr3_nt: TGTGCCAGCAGCCAAGAGCGGGCCAAGAACACTGAAGCTTTCTTT; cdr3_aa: CASSQERAKNTEAFF
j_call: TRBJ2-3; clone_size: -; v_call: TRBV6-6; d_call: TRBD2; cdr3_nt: TGTGCCAGCAGTACAGGACTAGCGGGGAGCACAGATACGCAGTATTTT; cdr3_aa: CASSTGLAGSTDTQYF
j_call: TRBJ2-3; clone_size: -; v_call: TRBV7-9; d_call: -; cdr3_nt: TGTGCCAGCAGCGCCCGCCCTATTTCTAGCACAGATACGCAGTATTTT; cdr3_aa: CASSARPISSTDTQYF
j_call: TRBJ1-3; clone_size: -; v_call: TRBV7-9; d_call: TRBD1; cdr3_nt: TGTGCCAGCAGCTCGGGACAGGGGGCAAACACCATATATTTT; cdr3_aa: CASSSGQGANTIYF
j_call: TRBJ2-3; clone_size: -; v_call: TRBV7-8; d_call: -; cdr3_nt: TGTGCCAGCAGCGGGGGGGCAGTAGATACGCAGTATTTT; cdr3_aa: CASSGGAVDTQYF
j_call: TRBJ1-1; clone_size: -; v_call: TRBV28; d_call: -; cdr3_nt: TGTGCCAGCAGTTTAGGAGGCCGACGGGCTTTCTTT; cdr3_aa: CASSLGGRRAFF
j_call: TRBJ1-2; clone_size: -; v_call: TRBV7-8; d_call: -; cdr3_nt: TGTGCCAGCAGCTGGGGGGATTCTAACTATGGCTACACCTTC; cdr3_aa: CASSWGDSNYGYTF
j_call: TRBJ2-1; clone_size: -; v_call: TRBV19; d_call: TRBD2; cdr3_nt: TGTGCCAGTAGTATACAGGGACTAACCTACAATGAGCAGTTCTTC; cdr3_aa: CASSIQGLTYNEQFF
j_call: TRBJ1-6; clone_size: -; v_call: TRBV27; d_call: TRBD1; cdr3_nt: TGTGCCAGCAGTAGAGGGGGACCGGGACAGGGGCTTTTCACCCTCCACTTT; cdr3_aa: CASSRGGPGQGLFTLHF
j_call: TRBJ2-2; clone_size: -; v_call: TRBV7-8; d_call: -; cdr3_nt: TGTGCCAGCAGCTTAGAAGCAGGCACCGGGGAGCTGTTTTTT; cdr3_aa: CASSLEAGTGELFF
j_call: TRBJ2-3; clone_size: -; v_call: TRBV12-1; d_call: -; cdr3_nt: TGTGCCAGCACCCTCTTCGGGGGGGTCCAACGAGATACGCAGTATTTT; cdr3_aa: CASTLFGGVQRDTQYF
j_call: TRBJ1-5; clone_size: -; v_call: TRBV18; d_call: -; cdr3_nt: TGTGCCAGCTCATCTCTTAATCAGCCCCAGCATTTT; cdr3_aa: CASSSLNQPQHF
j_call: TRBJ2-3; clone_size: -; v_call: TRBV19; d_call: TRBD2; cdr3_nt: TGTGCCAGTCGGGAATACCATCTGGCGGGGGGGACAGATACGCAGTATTTT; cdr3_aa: CASREYHLAGGTDTQYF
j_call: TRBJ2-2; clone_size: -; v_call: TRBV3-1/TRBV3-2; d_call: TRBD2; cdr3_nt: TGTGCCGCCCGCGGGGGGCTGACCGGGGAGCTGTTTTTT; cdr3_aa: CAARGGLTGELFF
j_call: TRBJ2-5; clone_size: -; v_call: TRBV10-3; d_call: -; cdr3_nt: TGTGCCATCAGCGTGGCGGGCACCTTTCAAGAGACCCAGTACTTC; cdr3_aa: CAISVAGTFQETQYF
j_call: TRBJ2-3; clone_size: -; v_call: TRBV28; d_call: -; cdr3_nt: TGTGCCAGCAGTTTGGGGCAGCATACGCAGTATTTT; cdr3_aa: CASSLGQHTQYF
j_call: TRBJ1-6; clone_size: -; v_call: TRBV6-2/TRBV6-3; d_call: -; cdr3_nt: TGTGCCAGCAGTTACCTCGGGGGACCCCTCCACTTT; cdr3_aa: CASSYLGGPLHF
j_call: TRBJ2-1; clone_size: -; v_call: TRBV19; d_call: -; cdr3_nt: TGTGCCAGTAGTCTAAGGGGTGGCGGGGTCATGAAAAATGAGCAGTTCTTC; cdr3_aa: CASSLRGGGVMKNEQFF
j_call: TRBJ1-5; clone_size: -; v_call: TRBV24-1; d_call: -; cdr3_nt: TGTGCCACCAGTGACCACGGGGAGCCCCAGCATTTT; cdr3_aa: CATSDHGEPQHF
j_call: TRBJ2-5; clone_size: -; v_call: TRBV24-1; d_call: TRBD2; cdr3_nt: TGTGCCACCAGTGGGCGGGGGCAAGAGACCCAGTACTTC; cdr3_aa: CATSGRGQETQYF
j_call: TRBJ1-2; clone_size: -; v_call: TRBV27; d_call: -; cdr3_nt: TGTGCCAGCAAGCTCGTGGGCACTAACTATGGCTACACCTTC; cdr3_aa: CASKLVGTNYGYTF
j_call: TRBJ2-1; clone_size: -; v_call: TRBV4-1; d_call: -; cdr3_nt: TGCGCCAGCACCTCCCGGACAGCGTACAATGAGCAGTTCTTC; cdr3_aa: CASTSRTAYNEQFF
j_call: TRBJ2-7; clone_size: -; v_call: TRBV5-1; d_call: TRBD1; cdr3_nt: TGCGCCAGCAGCTCACAGGGGGCCTCCTACGAGCAGTACTTC; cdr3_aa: CASSSQGASYEQYF
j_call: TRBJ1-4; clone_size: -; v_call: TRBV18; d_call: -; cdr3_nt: TGTGCCAGCGGACGGTCCAGGGAGGGTGAAAAACTGTTTTTT; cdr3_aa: CASGRSREGEKLFF
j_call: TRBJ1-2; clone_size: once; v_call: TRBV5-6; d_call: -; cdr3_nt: TGTGCCAGCAGCTTGGGCAGTTCTAACTATGGCTACACCTTC; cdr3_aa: CASSLGSSNYGYTF
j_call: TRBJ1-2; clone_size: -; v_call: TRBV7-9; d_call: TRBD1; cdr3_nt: TGTGCCAGCACCCCGACGACCGACCCGACAGGGGACTATGGCTACACCTTC; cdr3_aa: CASTPTTDPTGDYGYTF
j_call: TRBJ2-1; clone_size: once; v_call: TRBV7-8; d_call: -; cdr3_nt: TGTGCCAGCAGCTTCGGAGATGAGCAGTTCTTC; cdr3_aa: CASSFGDEQFF